A single sample is the source of the 29 T cell receptor beta chains below, sequenced in a study of metastatic and nonmetastatic thyroid tumors. TCRdb reprocessed the PCR reads via MiXCR. The sample has 43,000 or so clones, around 23% seen once. The entire patient cohort was treatment-naive prior to thyroid surgery. Sequenced input: blood. The receptor source for this set is a male donor with papillary thyroid cancer or a benign thyroid nodule (not recorded which). Some clones in this sample may be carry-over from other donors' samples.

V usage is TRBV20-1 and J usage is TRBJ2-7; TRBD1 might be the D (5 bases). Per the germline V gene, CDR1 is DFQATT and CDR2 is SNEGSKA (reference sequence). V shed 2 bases and J shed 4 bases, with 15 bases lying between them. There are 14 residues in the CDR3. This CDR3 reads CSARFRVGAYEQYF. CDR3 bases: TGCAGTGCTAGATTCCGAGTAGGGGCTTACGAGCAGTACTTC.

This clone was counted many times. The J gene is TRBJ2-6, the V gene TRBV4-1; no definite D call. Germline V gives CDR1 MGHRA, CDR2 YSYEKL. V was clipped by 0 bases and J by 7 bases, with 19 bases between them. The CDR3 covers 18 residues. Written as DNA, the CDR3 is TGCGCCAGCAGCCAAGAAGGGCCGAGTACCCTGGGCGCCAACGTCCTGACTTTC. Protein sequence: CASSQEGPSTLGANVLTF.

This clone has ten or more counts. The chain uses TRBV19 and TRBJ1-2; D is unclear. CDR1 is LNHDA and CDR2 is SQIVND in the germline V gene (reference sequence). The CDR3 has 13 residues. V was cut by 6 bases and J by 8 bases, with 16 bases left in between. CDR3 DNA sequence: TGTGCCAGTAGAGGGCAGTCTATTGGAGGCTACACCTTC. Translated: CASRGQSIGGYTF.

This clone appeared a few times. The rearrangement links TRBV20-1 to TRBJ2-3; D possibly matches TRBD1 or TRBD2 (5 bases each). The CDR3 extends over 14 amino acids. The V gene's germline CDR1 is DFQATT and CDR2 SNEGSKA (reference sequence). With 2 bases removed from V and 10 bases from J, the gap between germline ends came to 19 bases. In DNA, the CDR3 is TGCAGTGCTAGACGCGGAGAAGGGACGGAATCGCAGTATTTT. Its protein is CSARRGEGTESQYF.

The sample holds a few counts of this clone. This sequence joins TRBV20-1 and TRBJ2-7; D may be TRBD1 or TRBD2 (7 bases each). The germline CDR1 and CDR2 sequences are DFQATT and SNEGSKA (reference sequence). This CDR3 has 10 residues. The CDR3 nucleotides are TGCAGCCCCCAGGGGGGGGAGCAGTACTTC. This codes for CSPQGGEQYF.

This clone was seen many times. V is TRBV27 and J is TRBJ2-7, with D perhaps TRBD2 (5 bases). V was clipped by 5 bases and J by 1 base, with 18 bases between them. The CDR3 extends over 16 amino acids. Germline V gene data show CDR1 as MNHEY and CDR2 as SMNVEV (reference sequence). CDR3 residues: CASSPLRGRESYEQYF. The CDR3, as DNA: TGTGCCAGCAGTCCTTTACGAGGGAGAGAGTCCTACGAGCAGTACTTC.

This clone was seen at least ten times. The chain carries TRBV20-1 and TRBJ1-4; D is uncertain. CDR1 is DFQATT and CDR2 is SNEGSKA in the germline V gene (reference sequence). CDR3 length: 16 amino acids. V was clipped by 3 bases and J by 3 bases, with 17 bases between them. CDR3 loop: CSASLSLGRSNEKLFF. In DNA form, the CDR3 reads TGCAGTGCTAGTCTCTCGCTCGGGAGATCTAATGAAAAACTGTTTTTT.

This clone is medium-sized within its sample. The chain recombines TRBV28 with TRBJ1-5; 7 bases align to TRBD1. The J segment lost 3 bases and the V segment lost 4 bases, leaving 3 bases of the junction unmatched. Germline CDR1 reads MDHEN; CDR2 reads SYDVKM. The CDR3 length is 14 residues. CDR3 sequence: CASSSDRVNQPQHF. The CDR3 DNA sequence: TGTGCCAGCAGTTCCGACAGGGTCAATCAGCCCCAGCATTTT.

This clone was seen repeatedly, ten times or more. The genes are TRBV28 and TRBJ2-5; 8 bases align to TRBD2. V lost 3 bases to trimming and J lost 6 bases; unmatched junction nucleotides: 15. The CDR3 contains 17 residues. Germline V lookup: CDR1 MDHEN, CDR2 SYDVKM. The CDR3 loop reads CASSFMAGGLPKQTQYF. The CDR3, as DNA: TGTGCCAGCAGTTTTATGGCGGGAGGCCTACCTAAACAGACCCAGTACTTC.

About this clone itself: The junction and the germline gene differ at one end; a read error may be behind it. The chain links TRBV28 to TRBJ2-5, with D possibly being TRBD2 (7 bases). Per germline, CDR1 MDHEN and CDR2 SYDVKM. The CDR3 consists of 16 residues. The DNA of the CDR3 is TGTGCCAGCAGCTCCCCCCTAGGGGGGGCGGGGGAGACCAAGTACTTC. Its translation is CASSSPLGGAGETKYF.

This clone was counted between two and nine times. The chain uses TRBV12-3 or TRBV12-4 and TRBJ2-2, with TRBD1 matching 10 bases. The CDR3 covers 17 residues. The J segment lost 6 bases and the V segment lost 6 bases, leaving 13 bases of the junction unmatched. The CDR3 sequence: CASSWGIDRGRAGELFF. DNA of the CDR3: TGTGCCAGCAGCTGGGGGATAGACAGGGGGCGGGCCGGGGAGCTGTTTTTT.

This clone was recorded a few times. This chain connects TRBV12-3 or TRBV12-4 to TRBJ2-3, with D tentatively TRBD1 (6 bases). The CDR3 has 14 residues. V lost 6 bases and J lost 5, with 15 bases in between. The CDR3 nucleotides are TGTGCCAGCAGCCAACAGGGACCCCAAGATACGCAGTATTTT. It encodes CASSQQGPQDTQYF.

This clone has only a few counts. The V gene is TRBV29-1, the J gene TRBJ1-2; D may be TRBD1 (6 bases). From germline, CDR1 is SQVTM and CDR2 ANQGSEA. This CDR3 spans 14 amino acids. V shed 3 bases and J shed 7 bases, with 18 bases lying between them. CDR3 DNA sequence: TGCAGCGTTGAGGGCCTCTCTGGGGGCTCTGGCTACACCTTC. It yields the protein CSVEGLSGGSGYTF.

There are many counts of this clone. The chain has TRBV7-6 and TRBJ2-7; TRBD2 is a possible D gene (6 bases). The V and J ends lost 5 bases and 1 base respectively, with 12 bases between them. Germline lookup yields CDR1 SGHVS and CDR2 FNYEAQ. CDR3 length: 14 amino acids. The CDR3 DNA sequence: TGTGCCAGCAGCCCAGCGGGTCGATCCTACGAGCAGTACTTC. Translated, it gives CASSPAGRSYEQYF.

The rearrangement links TRBV9 to TRBJ2-3; 12 nucleotides align to TRBD2. Unmatched junction bases numbered 9, after V lost 3 bases and J lost 4 bases. Germline-derived CDR1 and CDR2 are SGDLS and YYNGEE. The CDR3 spans 17 residues. This chain's CDR3 is CASSASSGRAWADTQYF. CDR3 DNA: TGTGCCAGCAGCGCCTCTAGCGGGAGGGCCTGGGCAGATACGCAGTATTTT.

In its sample, this clone was seen many times. The rearrangement joins TRBV3-1 to TRBJ2-3, with 11 bases aligning to TRBD2. The ends lost 2 bases at V and 2 bases at J; junction bases unmatched: 6. The CDR3 runs to 17 residues. Germline loops: CDR1 LGHDT, CDR2 YNNKEL (reference sequence). For the CDR3, the DNA is TGTGCCAGCAGCCAACGACTAGCGGGACACCCCACAGATACGCAGTATTTT. This gives the protein CASSQRLAGHPTDTQYF.

This clone came up once. The V and J genes are TRBV18 and TRBJ1-1, with 7 bases lining up with TRBD1. The CDR3 is 14 residues long. Germline CDR1 reads KGHSH; CDR2 reads LQKENI. Unmatched junction bases numbered 6, after V lost 3 bases and J lost 5 bases. The DNA for the CDR3 is TGTGCCAGCTCACCGACAGGGTTGGAAACTGAAGCTTTCTTT. This gives the protein CASSPTGLETEAFF.

This clone has ten or more counts. This sequence joins TRBV27 and TRBJ2-3; possible D gene TRBD2, 5 bases. Germline V gene lookup returns CDR1 MNHEY and CDR2 SMNVEV (reference sequence). The CDR3 is 13 residues long. Deletions cut 2 bases from V and 5 bases from J, with 8 bases between. CDR3 amino acids: CASSLRERDTQYF. CDR3 in DNA: TGTGCCAGCAGTTTAAGGGAGAGAGATACGCAGTATTTT.

This clone was counted many times. This chain links TRBV5-5 with TRBJ2-3, with D tentatively TRBD1 or TRBD2 (5 bases each). V gave up 3 bases and J gave up 4 bases, with 6 bases separating them. The CDR3 has 12 amino acids. Germline V gives CDR1 SGHKS, CDR2 YYEKEE (reference sequence). CDR3 sequence: CASSWGSDTQYF. As DNA, the CDR3 is TGTGCCAGCAGCTGGGGGTCAGATACGCAGTATTTT. The full variable domain, its missing parts supplied by reference TRBV5-5 and TRBJ2-3, is DAGVTQSPTHLIKTRGQQVTLRCSPISGHKSVSWYQQVLGQGPQFIFQYYEKEERGRGNFPDRFSARQFPNYSSELNVNALLLGDSALYLCASSWGSDTQYFGPGTRLTVL.

The rearrangement joins TRBV15 to TRBJ2-3; the D is unclear. CDR1 is LNHNV and CDR2 is YYDKDF in the germline V gene (reference sequence). The CDR3 loop spans 14 amino acids. V lost 1 base to trimming and J lost 4 bases, with 9 bases between them. The CDR3 loop reads CATSRGWGADTQYF. CDR3 nucleotides: TGTGCCACCAGCAGAGGATGGGGTGCAGATACGCAGTATTTT. The entire variable domain, with the rest obtained from reference TRBV15 and TRBJ2-3, is as follows: DAMVIQNPRYQVTQFGKPVTLSCSQTLNHNVMYWYQQKSSQAPKLLFHYYDKDFNNEADTPDNFQSRRPNTSFCFLDIRSPGLGDTAMYLCATSRGWGADTQYFGPGTRLTVL.

This clone was detected ten times or more. The chain couples TRBV5-5 to TRBJ1-3; D is unclear. The CDR3 contains 16 residues. CDR1 SGHKS and CDR2 YYEKEE come from the germline V gene (reference sequence). Trimming took 4 bases from V and 4 from J, leaving 18 bases between them. The CDR3 nucleotides are TGTGCCAGCAGCCCGTGGACGGGGTTGGGGGGAAACACCATATATTTT. It encodes CASSPWTGLGGNTIYF.

This clone appeared many times. This chain joins TRBV6-6 and TRBJ2-7, with 7 bases lining up with TRBD2. The CDR3 is 14 amino acids. After removal of 0 bases from V and 12 bases from J, the junction contained 11 bases not matched to a gene. Germline V gives CDR1 MNHNY, CDR2 SVGAGI (reference sequence). The CDR3 DNA reads TGTGCCAGCAGTTACTCGGAGGTCGCGGGAGCGGTGTACTTC. Its protein is CASSYSEVAGAVYF.

In its sample, this clone was seen a few times. The chain joins TRBV7-9 to TRBJ2-1; D ambiguous. V lost 1 base and J 4 bases, leaving 8 bases between the germline ends. The CDR3 loop spans 14 amino acids. Germline V gene lookup returns CDR1 SEHNR and CDR2 FQNEAQ (reference sequence). Written as DNA, the CDR3 is TGTGCCAGCAGCTTAGGTGTAGAATACAATGAGCAGTTCTTC. This encodes CASSLGVEYNEQFF.

This chain links TRBV12-3 or TRBV12-4 with TRBJ1-1; D is ambiguous. The V end lost 5 bases, the J end lost 6 bases, and 13 bases lay between the germline ends. This CDR3 has 13 residues. The CDR3 protein is CASSQGPFAEAFF. DNA of the CDR3: TGTGCCAGCAGTCAAGGTCCCTTCGCTGAAGCTTTCTTT.

This clone occurred many times. The CDR3 region has the DNA TGTGCCACCAGTGCTCGGACTAGCGCCTACAATGAGCAGTTCTTC. This codes for CATSARTSAYNEQFF. The chain uses TRBV24-1 and TRBJ2-1; 9 bases agree with TRBD2. This CDR3 comprises 15 residues. Trimming at V came to 5 bases and at J to 2 bases, leaving 3 bases not matched to a gene. Germline values: CDR1 KGHDR, CDR2 SFDVKD.

This clone was picked up many times. In DNA, the CDR3 is TGTGCCAGTAGGAGGAACAGGGGGCAGGTCGACAACGTCCTGACTTTC. Protein: CASRRNRGQVDNVLTF. This chain joins TRBV19 and TRBJ2-6; 9 bases are a match to TRBD1. CDR3 length: 16 residues. After removal of 6 bases from V and 9 bases from J, the junction contained 12 bases not matched to a gene. Germline CDR1 LNHDA, CDR2 SQIVND (reference sequence).

CDR3 residues: CASSPAGGNEWYGYTF. Written as DNA, the CDR3 is TGTGCCAGCAGCCCGGCGGGGGGAAACGAATGGTATGGCTACACCTTC. The V gene is TRBV11-2, the J gene TRBJ1-2; D possibly corresponds to TRBD1 (5 bases). CDR1 is SGHAT, CDR2 FQNNGV, per germline. The CDR3 loop spans 16 amino acids. The V and J ends lost 5 bases and 5 bases respectively, with 21 bases between them.

This clone showed up just a few times. The chain combines TRBV12-3 or TRBV12-4 with TRBJ1-3, with a tentative D call TRBD1 (6 bases). Trimming removed 1 base from V and 2 bases from J, with 12 bases in between. CDR3 length: 16 amino acids. CDR3 region: CASSLEGTKTGNTIYF. CDR3 in DNA: TGTGCCAGCAGTTTAGAGGGGACAAAAACTGGAAACACCATATATTTT.

The rearrangement uses TRBV5-1 and TRBJ2-2; D ambiguous. This CDR3 contains 13 residues. V was clipped by 0 bases and J by 5 bases, with 5 bases between them. The germline V gene has CDR1 SGHRS and CDR2 YFSETQ. The chain's CDR3 is CASSLEGTGELFF. The CDR3 coding sequence is TGCGCCAGCAGCTTGGAGGGAACCGGGGAGCTGTTTTTT.